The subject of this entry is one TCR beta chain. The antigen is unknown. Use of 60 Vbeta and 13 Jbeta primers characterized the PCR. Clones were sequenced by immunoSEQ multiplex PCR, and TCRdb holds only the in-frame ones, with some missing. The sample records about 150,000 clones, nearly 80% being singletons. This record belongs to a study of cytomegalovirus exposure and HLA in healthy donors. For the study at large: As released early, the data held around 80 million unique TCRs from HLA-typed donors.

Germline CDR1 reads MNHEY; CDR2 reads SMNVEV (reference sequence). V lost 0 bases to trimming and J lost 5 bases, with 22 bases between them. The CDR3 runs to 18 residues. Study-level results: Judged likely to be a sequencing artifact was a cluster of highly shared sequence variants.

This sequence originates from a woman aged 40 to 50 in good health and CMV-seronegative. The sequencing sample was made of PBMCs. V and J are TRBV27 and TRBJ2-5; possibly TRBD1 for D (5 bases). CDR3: CASSLSWQGPALSETQYF. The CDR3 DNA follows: TGTGCCAGCAGTTTATCGTGGCAGGGCCCGGCTCTTAGTGAGACCCAGTACTTC.